These 26 T cell receptor beta chains originate from one sample sequenced in a study of blood T cell repertoires in COVID-19. Some clones are missing from TCRdb's copy, which holds only in-frame ones; the method was immunoSEQ multiplex PCR. The sample includes some 200,000 clones, about nine tenths of them seen just once. Source material: PBMCs or T cells enriched from blood (not recorded which). These receptors all come from a woman aged 50 to 60 in a cohort exposed to, infected with or recovered from COVID-19 (not recorded which).

Comments on this clone: Other DNA sequences in the sample encode the same CDR3. The genes are TRBV5-1 and TRBJ1-2; D possibly corresponds to TRBD1 (6 bases). Germline lookup yields CDR1 SGHRS and CDR2 YFSETQ. Trimming removed 0 bases at V and 3 bases at J, with 6 bases between. This CDR3 has 13 amino acids. Here the CDR3 reads CASSLEGDYGYTF. Here the CDR3 DNA reads TGCGCCAGCAGCTTGGAGGGGGACTATGGCTACACCTTC.

The chain couples TRBV19 to TRBJ1-2; a weak D match, TRBD1 (5 bases). The V end lost 5 bases, the J end lost 4 bases, and 14 bases lay between the germline ends. CDR3 length: 14 residues. Germline-derived CDR1 and CDR2 are LNHDA and SQIVND (reference sequence). In DNA form, the CDR3 reads TGTGCCAGTAGTCGCGCAGGTACAGGCTATGGCTACACCTTC. Its translation is CASSRAGTGYGYTF.

This chain connects TRBV9 to TRBJ2-5, with 8 bases lining up with TRBD2. Germline V lookup: CDR1 SGDLS, CDR2 YYNGEE. The CDR3 length is 16 residues. V gave up 0 bases and J gave up 1 base; unmatched junction bases: 5. This chain's CDR3 is CASSVGRGAAQETQYF. CDR3 nucleotides: TGTGCCAGCAGCGTAGGGCGGGGGGCGGCCCAAGAGACCCAGTACTTC.

This chain links TRBV5-1 with TRBJ2-1; a possible D gene is TRBD2 (5 bases). The germline V gene has CDR1 SGHRS and CDR2 YFSETQ. Deletions cut 3 bases from V and 4 bases from J, with 14 bases between. CDR3 length: 15 residues. In nucleotides, the CDR3 is TGCGCCAGCAGCTCTGATTCTAGCTTTTACAATGAGCAGTTCTTC. Residues: CASSSDSSFYNEQFF.

This clone has ten or more counts. The V gene is TRBV6-5, the J gene TRBJ1-6; 7 nucleotides agree with TRBD1. V lost 7 bases and J lost 10; bases outside the gene matches: 10. Germline loops: CDR1 MNHEY, CDR2 SVGAGI. This CDR3 is built from 14 residues. CDR3 DNA sequence: TGTGCCAGCAAAGTACAGGGGCTCCGCTCACCCCTCCACTTT. Its translation: CASKVQGLRSPLHF.

The chain recombines TRBV7-6 with TRBJ2-2; tentatively, D is TRBD2 (5 bases). This CDR3 is built from 15 residues. Germline V gives CDR1 SGHVS, CDR2 FNYEAQ. V gave up 5 bases and J gave up 6 bases, with 16 bases separating them. In DNA, the CDR3 is TGTGCCAGCAGCCCAAATGGACCCGGGGCCGGGGAGCTGTTTTTT. Translated: CASSPNGPGAGELFF.

The V call is TRBV7-8, the J call TRBJ2-7, with D uncertain. The V end was cut by 3 bases, the J end by 2 bases, with 14 bases between. Germline values: CDR1 SGHVS, CDR2 FQNEAQ. The CDR3 runs 15 residues. As DNA, the CDR3 is TGTGCCAGCAGCTTGTTAACGCGAAGTCCCTACGAGCAGTACTTC. Protein product: CASSLLTRSPYEQYF.

V gene TRBV5-1 combines with J gene TRBJ2-1; TRBD1 might be the D (5 bases). V shed 4 bases and J shed 3 bases, with 17 bases lying between them. Per germline, CDR1 SGHRS and CDR2 YFSETQ. CDR3 size: 16 residues. CDR3 region: CASSPAEGAGYNEQFF. The CDR3 DNA sequence: TGCGCCAGCAGCCCCGCCGAAGGGGCAGGCTACAATGAGCAGTTCTTC.

J is TRBJ1-2 and V is TRBV30; D perhaps matches TRBD1 (6 bases). Trimming cost V 0 bases and J 1 base, with 6 bases left between them. CDR3 size: 13 residues. Germline loops: CDR1 GTSNPN, CDR2 SVGIG (reference sequence). The DNA for the CDR3 is TGTGCCTGGAGTGTGGGACATAACTATGGCTACACCTTC. Its translation: CAWSVGHNYGYTF.

The sample holds many counts of this clone. This chain joins TRBV5-1 and TRBJ1-4; the match to TRBD1 covers 8 bases. The CDR3 has 16 amino acids. J gave up 4 bases and V 1 base, and 6 bases lay outside the gene matches. Germline V CDR1 and CDR2: SGHRS, YFSETQ. The CDR3, as DNA: TGCGCCAGCAGCTTGTTCGGGACAGGCGGTAATGAAAAACTGTTTTTT. Amino acid sequence: CASSLFGTGGNEKLFF.

This chain connects TRBV9 to TRBJ1-1; 9 positions agree with TRBD1. With 3 bases clipped from V and 3 bases from J, the junction kept 3 bases outside the gene matches. CDR3 length: 14 amino acids. Germline V gives CDR1 SGDLS, CDR2 YYNGEE. DNA for the CDR3: TGTGCCAGCAGCGGGGGACAGGGCCACACTGAAGCTTTCTTT. This translates into CASSGGQGHTEAFF. Drawing the rest from reference TRBV9 and TRBJ1-1, the complete variable domain is DSGVTQTPKHLITATGQRVTLRCSPRSGDLSVYWYQQSLDQGLQFLIQYYNGEERAKGNILERFSAQQFPDLHSELNLSSLELGDSALYFCASSGGQGHTEAFFGQGTRLTVV.

The gene calls are TRBV5-1 and TRBJ2-2, with TRBD1 matching 8 bases. Losses at the gene ends were 3 bases for V and 3 bases for J; bases not matched to a gene: 4. This CDR3 region has 15 residues. The germline V gene has CDR1 SGHRS and CDR2 YFSETQ. Written as DNA, the CDR3 is TGCGCCAGCAGCTGGCAGGGGGCGGACACCGGGGAGCTGTTTTTT. Encoded protein: CASSWQGADTGELFF. The entire variable domain, with the rest obtained from reference TRBV5-1 and TRBJ2-2, is as follows: KAGVTQTPRYLIKTRGQQVTLSCSPISGHRSVSWYQQTPGQGLQFLFEYFSETQRNKGNFPGRFSGRQFSNSRSEMNVSTLELGDSALYLCASSWQGADTGELFFGEGSRLTVL.

J is TRBJ2-3 and V is TRBV4-3; the match to TRBD2 covers 7 bases. V dropped 1 base and J dropped 6; count of bases not matched to a gene: 7. Germline lookup yields CDR1 LGHNA and CDR2 YSLEER. This CDR3 is 15 amino acids long. CDR3 loop: CASSQGDYAIDTQYF. The CDR3 nucleotides read TGCGCCAGCAGCCAAGGGGACTATGCCATTGATACGCAGTATTTT.

This clone turned up a few times. The chain combines TRBV3-1 (or the pseudogene TRBV3-2) with TRBJ1-6; TRBD1 matches 7 bases. Trimming took 3 bases from V and 5 from J; bases not matched to a gene: 4. Germline lookup yields CDR1 LGHDT and CDR2 YNNKEL (reference sequence). The CDR3 spans 15 residues. This CDR3 is CASSHTGEDNSPLHF. CDR3 sequence (DNA): TGTGCCAGCAGCCATACAGGGGAAGATAATTCACCCCTCCACTTT.

The V gene is TRBV4-2, the J gene TRBJ1-1; D is undetermined. The CDR3 has 16 residues. Germline CDR1 reads LGHNA; CDR2 reads YNFKEQ. The V end was cut by 3 bases, the J end by 3 bases, with 17 bases between. CDR3 amino acids: CASSHQYRQAYTEAFF. DNA of the CDR3: TGTGCCAGCAGCCATCAATATCGGCAGGCTTACACTGAAGCTTTCTTT.

This sequence joins TRBV11-1 and TRBJ1-1; 8 bases agree with TRBD1. From germline, CDR1 is SGHAT and CDR2 FQDESV (reference sequence). The CDR3 sequence is 14 residues long. V shed 5 bases, J shed 0 bases, and the junction held 2 bases outside the gene matches. In nucleotides, the CDR3 is TGTGCCAGCAGCCGGACAGGGTTGAACACTGAAGCTTTCTTT. This gives the protein CASSRTGLNTEAFF.

The rearrangement uses TRBV4-2 and TRBJ1-1; the D gene is possibly TRBD1 (6 bases). The CDR3 loop spans 16 amino acids. Trimming shortened V by 0 bases and J by 2 bases, and 13 bases separated the two germline ends. Germline V CDR1 and CDR2: LGHNA, YNFKEQ. The CDR3 DNA reads TGTGCCAGCAGCCAAGAGGGCAGGGGTACAAACACTGAAGCTTTCTTT. Translating gives CASSQEGRGTNTEAFF.

The V gene is TRBV9, the J gene TRBJ1-4; 7 positions agree with TRBD1. Per germline, CDR1 SGDLS and CDR2 YYNGEE. The CDR3 sequence is 14 residues long. V lost 8 bases, J lost 10 bases, and 14 bases stayed unmatched. The CDR3 coding sequence is TGTGCCAGTGGGGAGGCAGGGGGAGGCGGAAAACTGTTTTTT. It encodes CASGEAGGGGKLFF.

This clone was seen only once. This chain joins TRBV2 and TRBJ1-2; 12 nucleotides line up with TRBD1. Germline CDR1 SNHLY, CDR2 FYNNEI. V was clipped by 6 bases and J by 4 bases; unmatched bases: 3. The CDR3 length is 14 residues. Here the CDR3 reads CASRGQGAVYGYTF. The CDR3 bases are TGTGCCAGCAGGGGACAGGGGGCAGTCTATGGCTACACCTTC. Based on the CDR3 plus reference TRBV2 and TRBJ1-2, the full variable domain is EPEVTQTPSHQVTQMGQEVILRCVPISNHLYFYWYRQILGQKVEFLVSFYNNEISEKSEIFDDQFSVERPDGSNFTLKIRSTKLEDSAMYFCASRGQGAVYGYTFGSGTRLTVV.

The count of this clone is one. The chain couples TRBV12-3 or TRBV12-4 to TRBJ2-1, with D possibly being TRBD2 (5 bases). Trimming cost V 7 bases and J 7 bases, with 8 bases left between them. The CDR3 contains 11 residues. The CDR3, as DNA: TGTGCCAGCACGTCGGGGAATGAGCAGTTCTTC. This sequence encodes CASTSGNEQFF.

The chain is built from TRBV28 and TRBJ2-2; TRBD1 matches at 9 bases. Germline V CDR1 and CDR2: MDHEN, SYDVKM. V was pared by 7 bases and J by 4 bases, with 7 bases of the junction left unmatched. The CDR3 has 15 amino acids. The CDR3 loop is CASNGAGQGTGELFF. The CDR3 nucleotides read TGTGCCAGCAACGGGGCGGGACAGGGCACCGGGGAGCTGTTTTTT.

The genes are TRBV30 and TRBJ2-1; D gene unclear. Between the trimmed V and J ends, which lost 2 bases and 1 base, there was a span of 12 bases. Per the germline V gene, CDR1 is GTSNPN and CDR2 is SVGIG (reference sequence). The CDR3 is made up of 15 amino acids. CDR3 region: CAWSSGHGSYNEQFF. CDR3 coding DNA: TGTGCCTGGAGTTCGGGTCACGGGTCCTACAATGAGCAGTTCTTC.

The chain joins TRBV24-1 to TRBJ2-1; the D gene is possibly TRBD1 (6 bases). V lost 3 bases to trimming and J lost 4 bases, with 12 bases between them. The CDR3 covers 15 residues. CDR1 is KGHDR, CDR2 SFDVKD, per germline. The CDR3 DNA sequence: TGTGCCACCAGTGATCCGGACAGAGTTTACAATGAGCAGTTCTTC. It specifies CATSDPDRVYNEQFF.

The rearrangement uses TRBV11-2 and TRBJ1-4, with a possible D match to TRBD1 (5 bases). CDR1 SGHAT and CDR2 FQNNGV come from the germline V gene. V shed 7 bases and J shed 5 bases, with 14 bases lying between them. This CDR3 contains 14 residues. The CDR3 reads CASIGRDGNEKLFF. CDR3 nucleotide sequence: TGTGCCAGCATCGGGAGGGACGGAAATGAAAAACTGTTTTTT.

In its sample, this clone was seen once. This chain uses TRBV7-9 with TRBJ2-1, with 8 positions matching TRBD2. Germline CDR1 SEHNR, CDR2 FQNEAQ (reference sequence). Trimming at V came to 3 bases and at J to 5 bases, leaving 9 bases not matched to a gene. This CDR3 spans 16 amino acids. CDR3 amino acids: CASSLRRGGLDNEQFF. The DNA for the CDR3 is TGTGCCAGCAGCTTGCGACGGGGGGGCCTTGACAATGAGCAGTTCTTC.

V is TRBV4-3 and J is TRBJ1-2; a possible D gene is TRBD1 (5 bases). This CDR3 spans 17 amino acids. Germline assignment: CDR1 LGHNA and CDR2 YSLEER. The V and J ends lost 0 bases and 6 bases respectively, with 20 bases between them. The CDR3 loop reads CASSQDKGDGRAHGYTF. The CDR3 DNA reads as TGCGCCAGCAGCCAAGATAAGGGCGACGGCAGGGCGCATGGCTACACCTTC.